This T cell receptor (delta chain) is drawn from a study of gamma-delta chains in newborns, infants, children. Study context: Microbial exposure reportedly drives polyclonal innate γδ T cell expansion after birth.

TCRdb used CATT to re-call clones from the reads. The table lists some 4,900 delta-chain clones, roughly 5.5% of them singletons. The germline CDR1 and CDR2 sequences are GEAIGNYY and EKD. Trimming removed 0 bases from V and 0 bases from J; junction bases left unmatched: 10. The CDR3 length is 20 residues. Remarks on this clone: Other DNA sequences from this sample encode an identical CDR3 as well.

The chain couples TRDV2 to TRDJ3; 7 nucleotides line up with TRDD3. The specimen sequenced was blood. The sequence was collected from a child who was a newborn, infant or young child, either healthy, febrile or measles-vaccinated (not recorded which). The CDR3 region is CACDTVGDKESSWDTRQMFF. Here the CDR3 DNA reads TGTGCCTGTGACACCGTCGGGGATAAGGAGAGCTCCTGGGACACCCGACAGATGTTTTTC.